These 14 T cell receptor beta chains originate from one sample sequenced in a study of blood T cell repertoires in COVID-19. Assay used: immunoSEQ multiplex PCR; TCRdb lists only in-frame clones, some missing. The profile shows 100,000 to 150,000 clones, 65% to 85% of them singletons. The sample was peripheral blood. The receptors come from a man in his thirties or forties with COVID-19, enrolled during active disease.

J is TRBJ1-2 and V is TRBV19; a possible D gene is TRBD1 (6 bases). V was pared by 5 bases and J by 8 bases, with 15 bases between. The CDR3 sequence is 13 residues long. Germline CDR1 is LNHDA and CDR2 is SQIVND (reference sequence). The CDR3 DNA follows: TGTGCCAGTAGTCCTCAGGGGAAAAGCGGCTACACCTTC. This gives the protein CASSPQGKSGYTF.

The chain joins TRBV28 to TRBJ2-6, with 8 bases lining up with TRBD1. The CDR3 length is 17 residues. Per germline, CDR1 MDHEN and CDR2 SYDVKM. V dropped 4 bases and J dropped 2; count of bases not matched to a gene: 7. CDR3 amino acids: CASSWDRWTPGANVLTF. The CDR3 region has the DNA TGTGCCAGCAGTTGGGACAGGTGGACTCCTGGGGCCAACGTCCTGACTTTC.

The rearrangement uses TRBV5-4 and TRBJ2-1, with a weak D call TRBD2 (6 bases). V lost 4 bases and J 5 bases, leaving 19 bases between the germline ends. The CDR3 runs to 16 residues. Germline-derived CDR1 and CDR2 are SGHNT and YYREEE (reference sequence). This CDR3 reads CASSPRPGLDHNEQFF. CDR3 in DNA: TGTGCCAGCAGCCCGAGACCGGGACTGGACCACAATGAGCAGTTCTTC.

The CDR3, as DNA: TGTGCCACCAGCACTCAGCGGGAGGGTTCCTACGAGCAGTACTTC. This codes for CATSTQREGSYEQYF. The gene calls are TRBV15 and TRBJ2-7; 10 bases align to TRBD2. There are 15 residues in the CDR3. The J segment lost 1 base and the V segment lost 4 bases, leaving 4 bases of the junction unmatched. CDR1 and CDR2 from the germline V gene are LNHNV and YYDKDF (reference sequence).

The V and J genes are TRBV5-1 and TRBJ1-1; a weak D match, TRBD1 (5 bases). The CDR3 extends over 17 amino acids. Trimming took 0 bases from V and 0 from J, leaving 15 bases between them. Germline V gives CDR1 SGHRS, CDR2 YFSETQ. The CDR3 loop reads CASSLARDRRMNTEAFF. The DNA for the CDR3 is TGCGCCAGCAGCTTGGCGCGGGACCGACGCATGAACACTGAAGCTTTCTTT. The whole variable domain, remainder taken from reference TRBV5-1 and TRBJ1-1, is KAGVTQTPRYLIKTRGQQVTLSCSPISGHRSVSWYQQTPGQGLQFLFEYFSETQRNKGNFPGRFSGRQFSNSRSEMNVSTLELGDSALYLCASSLARDRRMNTEAFFGQGTRLTVV.

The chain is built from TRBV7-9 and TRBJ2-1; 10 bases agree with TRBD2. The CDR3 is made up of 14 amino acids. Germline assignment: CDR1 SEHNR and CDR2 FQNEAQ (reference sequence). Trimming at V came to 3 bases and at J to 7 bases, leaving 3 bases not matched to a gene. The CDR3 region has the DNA TGTGCCAGCAGCTTGCTAGCGGGAGAAAATGAGCAGTTCTTC. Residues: CASSLLAGENEQFF.

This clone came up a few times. The CDR3 nucleotides are TGTGCCAGCAGTTTCGACAGGGGGTTTGATAATTCACCCCTCCACTTT. This encodes CASSFDRGFDNSPLHF. The chain carries TRBV28 and TRBJ1-6; 9 positions match TRBD1. Germline loops: CDR1 MDHEN, CDR2 SYDVKM. J lost 5 bases, V lost 3 bases, and 5 bases had no gene match. The CDR3 sequence is 16 residues long.

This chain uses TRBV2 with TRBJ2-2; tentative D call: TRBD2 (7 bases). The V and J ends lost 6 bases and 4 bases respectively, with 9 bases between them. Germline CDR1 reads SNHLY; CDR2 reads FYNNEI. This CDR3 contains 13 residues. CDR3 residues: CASRGGLTGELFF. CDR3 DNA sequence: TGTGCCAGCAGGGGGGGGCTCACCGGGGAGCTGTTTTTT.

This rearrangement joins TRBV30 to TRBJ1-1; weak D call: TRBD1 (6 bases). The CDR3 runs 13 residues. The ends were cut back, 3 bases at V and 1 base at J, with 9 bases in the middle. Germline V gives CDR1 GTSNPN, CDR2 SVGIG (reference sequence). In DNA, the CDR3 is TGTGCCTGGAGCCGACAGGAGAACACTGAAGCTTTCTTT. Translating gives CAWSRQENTEAFF.

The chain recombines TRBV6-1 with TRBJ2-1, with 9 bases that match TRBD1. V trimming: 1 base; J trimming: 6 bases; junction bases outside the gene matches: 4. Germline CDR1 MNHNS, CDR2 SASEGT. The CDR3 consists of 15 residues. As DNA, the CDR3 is TGTGCCAGCAGTGAAGATGGGACAGGGTCCAATGAGCAGTTCTTC. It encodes CASSEDGTGSNEQFF.

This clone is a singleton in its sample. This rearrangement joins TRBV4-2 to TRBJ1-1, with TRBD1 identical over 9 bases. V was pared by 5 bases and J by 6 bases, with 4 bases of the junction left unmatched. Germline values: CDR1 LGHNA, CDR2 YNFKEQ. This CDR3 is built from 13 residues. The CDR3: CASSTGGAPEAFF. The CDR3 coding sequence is TGTGCCAGCAGCACAGGGGGCGCGCCTGAAGCTTTCTTT.

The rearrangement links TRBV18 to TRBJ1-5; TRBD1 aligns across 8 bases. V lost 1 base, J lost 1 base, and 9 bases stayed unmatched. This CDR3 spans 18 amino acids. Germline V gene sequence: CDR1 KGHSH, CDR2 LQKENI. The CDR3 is CASSPRPGGAGSNQPQHF. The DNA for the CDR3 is TGTGCCAGCTCACCACGGCCAGGGGGCGCGGGAAGCAATCAGCCCCAGCATTTT.

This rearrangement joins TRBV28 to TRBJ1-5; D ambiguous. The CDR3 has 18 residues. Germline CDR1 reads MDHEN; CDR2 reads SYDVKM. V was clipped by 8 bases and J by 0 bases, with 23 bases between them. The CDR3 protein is CASREFFDGSHSNQPQHF. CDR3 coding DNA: TGTGCCAGCCGCGAGTTTTTTGATGGGAGTCATAGCAATCAGCCCCAGCATTTT.

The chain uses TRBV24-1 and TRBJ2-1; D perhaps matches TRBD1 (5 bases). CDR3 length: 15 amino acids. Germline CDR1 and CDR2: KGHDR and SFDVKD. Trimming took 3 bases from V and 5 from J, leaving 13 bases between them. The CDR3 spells CATSDGITGDNEQFF. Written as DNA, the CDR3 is TGTGCCACCAGTGATGGGATAACAGGCGACAATGAGCAGTTCTTC.